One T cell receptor (beta chain) is described in this entry. Its specificity is not known. This CDR3 has 16 residues. Germline lookup yields CDR1 MDHEN and CDR2 SYDVKM. V was pared by 7 bases and J by 4 bases, with 20 bases between. The sample comes from a study of T cell responses to AZD1222 COVID-19 vaccine. Study details: Timing groups of about 4 and about 12 weeks for second doses were pooled.

The method was immunoSEQ multiplex PCR; TCRdb's version includes in-frame clones alone and lacks a portion of them. Of fewer than 150,000 clones detected, 85% to 90% appear once; the ten largest clones hold approximately 7.5%. Broader study findings: At baseline, seropositivity was found in only a handful of AZD1222 recipients. Clonal diversity was possibly underestimated; the donors were predominantly white British and more often female.

This clonotype originated in an adult in good health. V gene TRBV28 combines with J gene TRBJ1-5; D is perhaps TRBD1 (5 bases). Specimen: peripheral blood, collected on day 0 of AZD1222 vaccination. CDR3 DNA: TGTGCCAGCACAATGGCCGGGACCCCGGGGAATCAGCCCCAGCATTTT. It translates to CASTMAGTPGNQPQHF.